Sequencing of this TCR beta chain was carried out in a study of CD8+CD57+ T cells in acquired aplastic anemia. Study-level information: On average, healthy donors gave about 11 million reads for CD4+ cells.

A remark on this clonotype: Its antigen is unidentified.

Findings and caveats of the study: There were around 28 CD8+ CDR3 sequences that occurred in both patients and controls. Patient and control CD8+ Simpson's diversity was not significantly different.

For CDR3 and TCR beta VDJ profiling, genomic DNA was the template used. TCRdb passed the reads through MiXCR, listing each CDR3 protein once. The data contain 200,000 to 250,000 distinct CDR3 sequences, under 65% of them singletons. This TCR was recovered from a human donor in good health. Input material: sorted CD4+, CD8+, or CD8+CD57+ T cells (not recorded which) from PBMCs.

The CDR3 here is CASTPKVGRGNNEQFF. CDR3 nucleotides: TGTGCCAGCACTCCCAAGGTTGGCAGGGGAAACAATGAGCAGTTCTTC. This chain connects TRBV28 to TRBJ2-1; the D gene is possibly TRBD1 (6 bases). CDR1 and CDR2 (germline): MDHEN, SYDVKM. V gave up 7 bases and J gave up 5 bases, with 21 bases separating them. This CDR3 spans 16 amino acids.